The next 20 T cell receptor beta chains were all read from a single sample in a study of quantifying T cell responses using KT2 cells. Across the study: RNA was reverse transcribed with TCR alpha and beta constant-region primers.

The cDNA 3' end received a ligated oligonucleotide with a UMI. First-round PCR used four to five cycles and beta primers RC1.1 and RC1.2 covering TRBC1 and TRBC2. TCRdb passed the UMI-ligation and nested PCR reads through MiXCR, listing each CDR3 protein once. The sample consists of tens of thousands of distinct CDR3 sequences, around 10% of them appearing once. Sequenced sample: PBMCs spiked with cells of the T cell clone KT2. The receptors were gathered from a human donor.

The chain has TRBV29-1 and TRBJ2-7, with D possibly matching TRBD2 (5 bases). This CDR3 has 12 amino acids. V was cut by 7 bases and J by 3 bases, with 13 bases left in between. The germline gives CDR1 SQVTM, CDR2 ANQGSEA. CDR3 bases: TGCAGCGCGTTGGACGGGGACTACGAGCAGTACTTC. It encodes CSALDGDYEQYF.

This clonotype was counted a few times. This chain uses TRBV15 with TRBJ2-5, with TRBD1 matching 7 bases. CDR3 size: 14 residues. Germline V gene lookup returns CDR1 LNHNV and CDR2 YYDKDF (reference sequence). V was pared by 7 bases and J by 5 bases, with 10 bases of the junction left unmatched. The CDR3 nucleotides read TGTGCCACCACCCCAACGGACAGGAAGGAGACCCAGTACTTC. Protein sequence: CATTPTDRKETQYF.

This clonotype was counted ten times or more. The J gene is TRBJ2-3, the V gene TRBV29-1; 8 bases line up with TRBD1. CDR1 SQVTM and CDR2 ANQGSEA come from the germline V gene. The length of the CDR3 is 13 residues. After removal of 4 bases from V and 2 bases from J, the junction contained 2 bases not matched to a gene. CDR3 sequence reads: CSVGTGITDTQYF. The CDR3 nucleotides are TGCAGCGTTGGGACAGGGATCACAGATACGCAGTATTTT.

CDR3 sequence (DNA): TGTGCCAGCAGTCAATTCCACCTCGAGCAGTACTTC. This gives the protein CASSQFHLEQYF. The genes are TRBV12-3 or TRBV12-4 and TRBJ2-7; D not resolved. The CDR3 consists of 12 residues. Trimming removed 5 bases from V and 6 bases from J, with 11 bases in between.

This clonotype occurred a few times. The CDR3 nucleotides are TGTGCCAGCAGCCAGACAGGGGGGGGAGATACGCAGTATTTT. This translates into CASSQTGGGDTQYF. The genes are TRBV7-2 and TRBJ2-3, with TRBD1 matching 9 bases. Germline-derived CDR1 and CDR2 are SGHTA and FQGNSA. V dropped 5 bases and J dropped 5; count of bases not matched to a gene: 5. The CDR3 runs 14 residues.

This clonotype has ten or more counts. The J gene is TRBJ1-1, the V gene TRBV2, with D unresolved. Trimming took 0 bases from V and 5 from J, leaving 7 bases between them. CDR1 is SNHLY and CDR2 is FYNNEI in the germline V gene. This CDR3 has 13 amino acids. The CDR3, as DNA: TGTGCCAGCAGTGAAGCGCCCCGGACTGAAGCTTTCTTT. This encodes CASSEAPRTEAFF.

V is TRBV6-6 and J is TRBJ2-7, with D unresolved. In germline, CDR1 is MNHNY, CDR2 SVGAGI (reference sequence). V lost 2 bases and J 2 bases, leaving 4 bases between the germline ends. CDR3 size: 12 residues. The CDR3 loop is CASSYGTYEQYF. In DNA, the CDR3 is TGTGCCAGCAGTTACGGGACCTACGAGCAGTACTTC.

The rearrangement joins TRBV20-1 to TRBJ2-3, with TRBD2 as a possible D gene (6 bases). Germline CDR1 DFQATT, CDR2 SNEGSKA (reference sequence). The V end was cut by 4 bases, the J end by 0 bases, with 14 bases between. The CDR3 is 15 amino acids. CDR3 residues: CSAKLSGTSTDTQYF. DNA for the CDR3: TGCAGTGCTAAGTTGTCAGGGACTAGCACAGATACGCAGTATTTT.

The chain is built from TRBV7-2 and TRBJ1-6; D is possibly TRBD1 (5 bases). The CDR3 is 15 amino acids. CDR1 is SGHTA, CDR2 FQGNSA, per germline. V lost 5 bases and J lost 8, with 16 bases in between. In DNA, the CDR3 is TGTGCCAGCAGCGCCACACTCTCGACAGATTCACCCCTCCACTTT. It specifies CASSATLSTDSPLHF.

A few counts support this clonotype. DNA of the CDR3: TGTGCCAGCAGTTTCCCGTTACGGGGGGGGAACACCGGGGAGCTGTTTTTT. This sequence encodes CASSFPLRGGNTGELFF. V gene TRBV12-3 or TRBV12-4 combines with J gene TRBJ2-2, with 8 bases identical to TRBD2. J lost 1 base, V lost 3 bases, and 7 bases had no gene match. This CDR3 spans 17 amino acids.

This clonotype came up many times. The CDR3 DNA reads TGCGCCAGCAGCTTGAATGAGGGTTGGGCCGGAAACATTCAGTACTTC. This translates into CASSLNEGWAGNIQYF. The genes are TRBV5-1 and TRBJ2-4, with D perhaps TRBD2 (5 bases). The CDR3 is 16 residues long. CDR1 and CDR2 from the germline V gene are SGHRS and YFSETQ. V was clipped by 1 base and J by 6 bases, with 17 bases between them. The full variable domain, completed using reference TRBV5-1 and TRBJ2-4, is KAGVTQTPRYLIKTRGQQVTLSCSPISGHRSVSWYQQTPGQGLQFLFEYFSETQRNKGNFPGRFSGRQFSNSRSEMNVSTLELGDSALYLCASSLNEGWAGNIQYFGAGTRLSVL.

The chain has TRBV9 and TRBJ2-5, with 10 bases matching TRBD2. Germline loops: CDR1 SGDLS, CDR2 YYNGEE. The V gene end was trimmed by 3 bases and the J gene end by 4 bases; junction bases not matched to a gene: 9. This CDR3 comprises 16 residues. The DNA of the CDR3 is TGTGCCAGCAGCGCGGGGGGACTAGCGAGAGGAGAGACCCAGTACTTC. Translation: CASSAGGLARGETQYF.

This clonotype was seen a handful of times. The chain recombines TRBV20-1 with TRBJ1-6; the D gene is possibly TRBD1 (5 bases). Trimming took 2 bases from V and 7 from J, leaving 9 bases between them. Germline assignment: CDR1 DFQATT and CDR2 SNEGSKA (reference sequence). The CDR3 consists of 13 residues. As DNA, the CDR3 is TGCAGTGCTAGACCCACAGGCAATTCACCCCTCCACTTT. Translation gives CSARPTGNSPLHF.

This clonotype was seen ten or more times. The J gene is TRBJ1-6, the V gene TRBV5-1, with TRBD1 matching 7 bases. Germline loops: CDR1 SGHRS, CDR2 YFSETQ. The CDR3 is made up of 14 amino acids. The junction had 4 bases not matched to a gene; V was cut back by 3 bases and J by 7 bases. CDR3 in amino acids: CASSSGQRNSPLHF. CDR3 nucleotide sequence: TGCGCCAGCAGCTCGGGACAGAGAAATTCACCCCTCCACTTT.

The V call is TRBV11-1, the J call TRBJ2-1; D gene ambiguous. The CDR3 runs 13 residues. Trimming pared 1 base from V and 10 bases from J, leaving 11 bases between. Germline CDR1 and CDR2: SGHAT and FQDESV (reference sequence). The DNA for the CDR3 is TGTGCCAGCAGCTTAGATCCCCTGGGCGAGCAGTTCTTC. Amino acid sequence: CASSLDPLGEQFF.

This clonotype was picked up many times. The CDR3 loop is CASSLGRPVHEQFF. The DNA of the CDR3 is TGTGCCAGCAGCTTAGGCCGACCAGTACATGAGCAGTTCTTC. The chain links TRBV7-9 to TRBJ2-1; D gene ambiguous. With 1 base removed from V and 8 bases from J, the gap between germline ends came to 12 bases. Per germline, CDR1 SEHNR and CDR2 FQNEAQ (reference sequence). The CDR3 is 14 amino acids.

This clonotype has ten or more counts. This chain joins TRBV7-2 and TRBJ2-7; TRBD1 might be the D (5 bases). Germline lookup yields CDR1 SGHTA and CDR2 FQGNSA. V was trimmed by 3 bases and J by 2 bases, leaving 11 bases between them. The CDR3 is made up of 14 amino acids. The CDR3 loop reads CASSFPTAPYEQYF. The CDR3 coding sequence is TGTGCCAGCAGCTTCCCGACAGCTCCCTACGAGCAGTACTTC.

The table lists this clonotype with many counts. V is TRBV5-1 and J is TRBJ2-3; no clear D. This CDR3 is built from 11 residues. V lost 4 bases, J lost 8 bases, and 8 bases lay in between. Looked up from germline, CDR1 is SGHRS and CDR2 is YFSETQ. The CDR3 spells CASSQEVTQYF. The DNA for the CDR3 is TGCGCCAGCAGCCAAGAGGTTACGCAGTATTTT.

This clonotype qualifies as medium-sized. The chain combines TRBV11-2 with TRBJ2-3; no clear D. Per germline, CDR1 SGHAT and CDR2 FQNNGV. The ends were cut back, 10 bases at V and 2 bases at J, with 13 bases in the middle. The CDR3 totals 13 residues. Here the CDR3 reads CATSDWTTDTQYF. For the CDR3, the DNA is TGTGCCACCAGTGACTGGACCACAGATACGCAGTATTTT. The full variable domain, with the rest looked up from reference TRBV11-2 and TRBJ2-3, is EAGVAQSPRYKIIEKRQSVAFWCNPISGHATLYWYQQILGQGPKLLIQFQNNGVVDDSQLPKDRFSAERLKGVDSTLKIQPAKLEDSAVYLCATSDWTTDTQYFGPGTRLTVL.

The CDR3 region is CASSPGLARTDTQYF. The DNA of the CDR3 is TGCGCCAGCAGCCCGGGACTAGCGCGCACAGATACGCAGTATTTT. The chain recombines TRBV4-1 with TRBJ2-3; 10 nucleotides line up with TRBD2. The CDR3 runs 15 residues. Germline V CDR1 and CDR2: MGHRA, YSYEKL. The trim removed 4 bases at V and 1 base at J, leaving 2 bases unmatched.